The 5 T cell receptor beta chains presented below share a single source sample, sequenced in a study of cytomegalovirus exposure and HLA in healthy donors. 60 Vbeta and 13 Jbeta primers were used in PCR. Profiled with immunoSEQ multiplex PCR; TCRdb holds only in-frame clones, not every one. The sample carries approximately 220,000 clones, roughly 80% recorded once. Material: PBMCs. The receptor source for this set is a man aged 40-55 years in good health and CMV-seronegative.

The V and J genes are TRBV27 and TRBJ2-7, with D tentatively TRBD1 (6 bases). Germline V gene sequence: CDR1 MNHEY, CDR2 SMNVEV (reference sequence). The CDR3 is made up of 15 amino acids. V gave up 5 bases and J gave up 4 bases, with 18 bases separating them. The CDR3 DNA reads as TGTGCCAGCAGTAGATCCGGGACACGGGTTTACGAGCAGTACTTC. Protein sequence: CASSRSGTRVYEQYF.

V and J are TRBV7-9 and TRBJ1-6; no clear D. This CDR3 comprises 14 residues. Germline V CDR1 and CDR2: SEHNR, FQNEAQ (reference sequence). Trimming took off 5 bases at V and 5 bases at J, with 10 bases between the two ends. This CDR3 reads CASSRQYNNSPLHF. CDR3 sequence (DNA): TGTGCCAGCAGCCGACAATATAATAATTCACCCCTCCACTTT. The full variable domain, completed using reference TRBV7-9 and TRBJ1-6, is DTGVSQNPRHKITKRGQNVTFRCDPISEHNRLYWYRQTLGQGPEFLTYFQNEAQLEKSRLLSDRFSAERPKGSFSTLEIQRTEQGDSAMYLCASSRQYNNSPLHFGNGTRLTVT.

A single count supports this clone. The V and J genes are TRBV6-5 and TRBJ2-3, with D tentatively TRBD1 (5 bases). Germline V lookup: CDR1 MNHEY, CDR2 SVGAGI. There are 13 residues in the CDR3. V dropped 5 bases and J dropped 9 bases, with 15 bases sitting between them. The DNA for the CDR3 is TGTGCCAGCAGTCCCGCCGCAGGGCTAACGCAGTATTTT. This codes for CASSPAAGLTQYF.

The gene calls are TRBV5-6 and TRBJ2-1, with D perhaps matching TRBD1 (5 bases). This CDR3 is built from 14 residues. Trimming left V 4 bases short and J 8 bases short, with 16 bases between. CDR1 SGHDT and CDR2 YYEEEE come from the germline V gene. The CDR3 here is CASSPLTARDEQFF. The CDR3 bases are TGTGCCAGCAGCCCTTTGACAGCCAGGGATGAGCAGTTCTTC.

The rearrangement uses TRBV7-2 and TRBJ1-2; TRBD1 agrees at 8 bases. CDR1 and CDR2 from the germline V gene are SGHTA and FQGNSA. This CDR3 contains 15 residues. Trimming at V came to 4 bases and at J to 2 bases, leaving 6 bases not matched to a gene. CDR3 amino acids: CASSSDRGPNYGYTF. CDR3 in DNA: TGTGCCAGCAGCTCTGACAGGGGTCCAAACTATGGCTACACCTTC.